This TCR beta chain was profiled in a study of T-cell reconstitution after alpha-beta-depleted transplantation in children. The CDR3 extends over 13 amino acids. Germline loops: CDR1 GTSNPN, CDR2 SVGIG (reference sequence). Researchers prepared the TCRbeta library using unique molecular identifiers, the study reports. MiXCR, applied by TCRdb to the PCR reads, yields one record per CDR3 protein. The table has hundreds of thousands of distinct CDR3 sequences, about 11% seen once. Specimen: PBMCs from the stem cell graft donor, collected from the stem cell graft. V usage is TRBV30 and J usage is TRBJ2-7; TRBD1 agrees at 8 bases. The sequence was collected from a human donor who donated a stem cell graft to a child with acute myeloid leukemia. The DNA for the CDR3 is TGTGCTGGCACAGGGGGGACTGCCTACGAGCAGTACTTC. Protein sequence: CAGTGGTAYEQYF.